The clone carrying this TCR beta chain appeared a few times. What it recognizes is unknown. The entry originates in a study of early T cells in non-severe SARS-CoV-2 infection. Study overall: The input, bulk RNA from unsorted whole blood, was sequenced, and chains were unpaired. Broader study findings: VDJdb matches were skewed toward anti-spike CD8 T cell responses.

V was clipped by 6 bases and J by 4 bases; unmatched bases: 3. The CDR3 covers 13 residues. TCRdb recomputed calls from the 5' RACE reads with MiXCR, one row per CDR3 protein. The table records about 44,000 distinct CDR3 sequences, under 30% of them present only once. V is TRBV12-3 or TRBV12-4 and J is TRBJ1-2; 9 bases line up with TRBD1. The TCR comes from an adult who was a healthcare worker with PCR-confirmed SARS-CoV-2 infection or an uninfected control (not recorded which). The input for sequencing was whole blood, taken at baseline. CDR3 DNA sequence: TGTGCCAGCAGGAAGACAGGGGGCTATGGCTACACCTTC. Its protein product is CASRKTGGYGYTF.